The rows below give T cell receptor beta chains drawn from one sample of a study of blood T cell repertoires in COVID-19. Clones were sequenced by immunoSEQ multiplex PCR, and TCRdb holds only the in-frame ones, with some missing. The sample gives 180,000 or so clones, around 86% of which show up once; about 9.6% is in the top ten. Sequenced: PBMCs or T cells enriched from blood (not recorded which). The receptors were gathered from a young woman who had recovered from COVID-19. The CDR3 runs from the conserved cysteine through the conserved F or W. D genes are given only for firm matches. Clone size appears in some rows only: once, few, many, or a class for an expanded clone.

V gene: TRBV19; J gene: TRBJ1-3; clone size: -; D gene: -; CDR3 protein: CASSKADNSGNTIYF; CDR3 DNA: TGTGCCAGTAGTAAGGCAGACAACTCTGGAAACACCATATATTTT
V gene: TRBV28; J gene: TRBJ1-2; clone size: -; D gene: -; CDR3 protein: CASSSPFRIGEDGYTF; CDR3 DNA: TGTGCCAGCAGTTCCCCTTTTCGTATTGGAGAGGATGGCTACACCTTC
V gene: TRBV27; J gene: TRBJ2-1; clone size: -; D gene: TRBD2; CDR3 protein: CASTAGGWNEQFF; CDR3 DNA: TGTGCCAGCACGGCGGGAGGGTGGAATGAGCAGTTCTTC
V gene: TRBV5-1; J gene: TRBJ2-3; clone size: -; D gene: TRBD1; CDR3 protein: CASSLTGGATDTQYF; CDR3 DNA: TGCGCCAGCAGCTTGACAGGGGGCGCGACAGATACGCAGTATTTT
V gene: TRBV30; J gene: TRBJ2-7; clone size: -; D gene: TRBD1; CDR3 protein: CAWSSERGREYF; CDR3 DNA: TGTGCCTGGAGTTCCGAAAGGGGGCGGGAGTACTTC
V gene: TRBV30; J gene: TRBJ2-7; clone size: -; D gene: -; CDR3 protein: CAWGTGHYEQYF; CDR3 DNA: TGTGCCTGGGGCACAGGGCACTACGAGCAGTACTTC
V gene: TRBV5-6; J gene: TRBJ1-3; clone size: -; D gene: -; CDR3 protein: CASSFQDLGNTIYF; CDR3 DNA: TGTGCCAGCAGCTTTCAGGATCTTGGAAACACCATATATTTT
V gene: TRBV5-8; J gene: TRBJ1-5; clone size: -; D gene: -; CDR3 protein: CASSLTGISQPQHF; CDR3 DNA: TGTGCCAGCAGCTTGACAGGGATTAGTCAGCCCCAGCATTTT
V gene: TRBV15; J gene: TRBJ2-3; clone size: -; D gene: -; CDR3 protein: CATRGRWDELTDTQYF; CDR3 DNA: TGTGCCACCCGAGGGCGGTGGGATGAGCTCACAGATACGCAGTATTTT
V gene: TRBV5-1; J gene: TRBJ1-5; clone size: few; D gene: -; CDR3 protein: CASSLRGPRQPQHF; CDR3 DNA: TGCGCCAGCAGCTTGAGAGGGCCCAGACAGCCCCAGCATTTT
V gene: TRBV18; J gene: TRBJ1-1; clone size: once; D gene: -; CDR3 protein: CASSDSDSANTEAFF; CDR3 DNA: TGTGCCAGCTCAGACTCGGACAGTGCGAACACTGAAGCTTTCTTT
V gene: TRBV7-2; J gene: TRBJ2-1; clone size: -; D gene: TRBD2; CDR3 protein: CASSLATGGTFF; CDR3 DNA: TGTGCCAGCAGCTTAGCAACGGGAGGCACGTTCTTC
V gene: TRBV29-1; J gene: TRBJ1-2; clone size: -; D gene: TRBD1; CDR3 protein: CSVVGQGATTNYGYTF; CDR3 DNA: TGCAGCGTCGTAGGACAGGGGGCCACTACTAACTATGGCTACACCTTC
V gene: TRBV5-1; J gene: TRBJ2-1; clone size: -; D gene: TRBD1; CDR3 protein: CASRTGTSEQFF; CDR3 DNA: TGCGCCAGCCGGACAGGAACAAGTGAGCAGTTCTTC
V gene: TRBV27; J gene: TRBJ2-3; clone size: -; D gene: TRBD2; CDR3 protein: CASTLAGGPSTDTQYF; CDR3 DNA: TGTGCCAGCACCTTAGCGGGAGGGCCGAGCACAGATACGCAGTATTTT
V gene: TRBV2; J gene: TRBJ1-2; clone size: -; D gene: -; CDR3 protein: CASSAGHFNYGYTF; CDR3 DNA: TGTGCCAGCAGTGCCGGACACTTTAACTATGGCTACACCTTC
V gene: TRBV2; J gene: TRBJ2-6; clone size: -; D gene: -; CDR3 protein: CASNLLAYTGANVLTF; CDR3 DNA: TGTGCCAGCAATCTGTTAGCCTATACTGGGGCCAACGTCCTGACTTTC
V gene: TRBV6-4; J gene: TRBJ2-5; clone size: once; D gene: -; CDR3 protein: CASSDSNYLNQETQYF; CDR3 DNA: TGTGCCAGCAGTGACTCGAATTACTTAAACCAAGAGACCCAGTACTTC
V gene: TRBV5-1; J gene: TRBJ1-2; clone size: -; D gene: -; CDR3 protein: CASSPAGGRNYGYTF; CDR3 DNA: TGCGCCAGCAGCCCCGCGGGGGGAAGGAACTATGGCTACACCTTC
V gene: TRBV19; J gene: TRBJ2-7; clone size: -; D gene: TRBD1; CDR3 protein: CASRGQGSHEQYF; CDR3 DNA: TGTGCCAGTAGAGGACAGGGGTCCCACGAGCAGTACTTC
V gene: TRBV28; J gene: TRBJ2-2; clone size: -; D gene: TRBD2; CDR3 protein: CASSFTSGRAPGELFF; CDR3 DNA: TGTGCCAGCAGTTTTACTAGCGGGAGGGCCCCCGGGGAGCTGTTTTTT
V gene: TRBV7-6; J gene: TRBJ2-1; clone size: once; D gene: TRBD2; CDR3 protein: CASSWKCSGRSLYNEQFF; CDR3 DNA: TGTGCCAGCAGCTGGAAATGCAGCGGGAGGTCCTTATACAATGAGCAGTTCTTC
V gene: TRBV4-1; J gene: TRBJ1-5; clone size: -; D gene: TRBD1; CDR3 protein: CASSPGTGYQPQHF; CDR3 DNA: TGCGCCAGCAGCCCCGGGACAGGGTATCAGCCCCAGCATTTT
V gene: TRBV6-4; J gene: TRBJ2-1; clone size: many; D gene: -; CDR3 protein: CASSDSGGQNEQFF; CDR3 DNA: TGTGCCAGCAGTGACTCTGGGGGCCAGAATGAGCAGTTCTTC
V gene: TRBV6-5; J gene: TRBJ1-5; clone size: -; D gene: -; CDR3 protein: CASSLTVDSNQPQHF; CDR3 DNA: TGTGCCAGCAGCTTGACAGTAGATAGCAATCAGCCCCAGCATTTT
V gene: TRBV24-1; J gene: TRBJ2-1; clone size: -; D gene: -; CDR3 protein: CATSDLPGVTYNEQFF; CDR3 DNA: TGTGCCACCAGTGATTTGCCGGGAGTTACCTACAATGAGCAGTTCTTC
V gene: TRBV28; J gene: TRBJ1-5; clone size: once; D gene: -; CDR3 protein: CASSLFDSGNQPQHF; CDR3 DNA: TGTGCCAGCAGTTTATTCGATTCGGGCAATCAGCCCCAGCATTTT
V gene: TRBV18; J gene: TRBJ2-3; clone size: -; D gene: TRBD1; CDR3 protein: CASSPPGTGGSYADTQYF; CDR3 DNA: TGTGCCAGCTCACCCCCAGGGACAGGGGGTTCGTATGCAGATACGCAGTATTTT
V gene: TRBV6-4; J gene: TRBJ2-3; clone size: -; D gene: -; CDR3 protein: CASPTQATRSLPDTQYF; CDR3 DNA: TGTGCCAGCCCTACCCAAGCCACTAGGAGTTTACCAGATACGCAGTATTTT
V gene: TRBV27; J gene: TRBJ1-1; clone size: -; D gene: TRBD1; CDR3 protein: CASSLAGTGGTEAFF; CDR3 DNA: TGTGCCAGCAGTTTGGCCGGGACAGGGGGCACTGAAGCTTTCTTT
V gene: TRBV7-9; J gene: TRBJ1-4; clone size: -; D gene: TRBD1; CDR3 protein: CASSLGQGDEKLFF; CDR3 DNA: TGTGCCAGCAGCTTGGGACAGGGGGATGAAAAACTGTTTTTT
V gene: TRBV5-6; J gene: TRBJ2-7; clone size: -; D gene: -; CDR3 protein: CASSFLYEQYF; CDR3 DNA: TGTGCCAGCAGCTTTCTCTACGAGCAGTACTTC
V gene: TRBV7-2; J gene: TRBJ1-2; clone size: -; D gene: TRBD1; CDR3 protein: CASSVGQGNSIYGYTF; CDR3 DNA: TGTGCCAGCAGCGTGGGACAGGGCAACTCAATCTATGGCTACACCTTC
V gene: TRBV5-1; J gene: TRBJ2-3; clone size: -; D gene: -; CDR3 protein: CASSLGRDPSTDTQYF; CDR3 DNA: TGCGCCAGCAGCTTGGGACGGGATCCCAGCACAGATACGCAGTATTTT
V gene: TRBV6-1; J gene: TRBJ2-7; clone size: -; D gene: -; CDR3 protein: CASSEAPGQGREQYF; CDR3 DNA: TGTGCCAGCAGTGAAGCTCCGGGTCAGGGGCGCGAGCAGTACTTC